These T cell receptor beta chains were read from a single sample in a study of T cells in Graves' hyperthyroidism and ophthalmopathy. TCRdb independently ran MiXCR on the multiplex PCR reads; one entry per CDR3 protein. The table lists 600,000 to 800,000 distinct CDR3 sequences, approximately 36% of them singletons. The sequenced material came from blood. These receptors were obtained from a middle-aged woman with Graves' hyperthyroidism. CDR3s include the opening cysteine and the closing phenylalanine or tryptophan. D genes are given only for firm matches. Size values are once, few and many counts, or a class for expanded clones, and some rows have none.

j_gene	len	d_gene	v_gene	abundance	CDR3nt	CDR3aa
TRBJ1-6	15	TRBD1	TRBV10-2	many	TGCGCCAGCAGTGAGGGACAGGGAGGTCCTTCACCCCTCCACTTT	CASSEGQGGPSPLHF
TRBJ1-1	14	TRBD1	TRBV6-6	few	TGTGCCAGCGAACGTGACAGGGACAGAACTGAAGCTTTCTTT	CASERDRDRTEAFF
TRBJ2-5	13	-	TRBV10-3	many	TGTGCCATCAGTGAGTCCCGGGGTTGGACCCAGTACTTC	CAISESRGWTQYF
TRBJ1-1	13	-	TRBV11-2	many	TGTGCCAGCAGCTTGACAGGTTTTAGTGAAGCTTTCTTT	CASSLTGFSEAFF
TRBJ1-1	15	-	TRBV19	many	TGTGCCAGTAGTATTGGGTTCAGCCTAAACACTGAAGCTTTCTTT	CASSIGFSLNTEAFF
TRBJ1-1	12	-	TRBV10-2	-	TGCGCCAGCTTGGCCGGGGACACTGAAGCTTTCTTT	CASLAGDTEAFF
TRBJ1-1	15	TRBD1	TRBV5-6	few	TGTGCCAGCAGCTTGGATGACAGGGAAGGCACTGAAGCTTTCTTT	CASSLDDREGTEAFF
TRBJ2-5	15	TRBD2	TRBV2	many	TGTGCCAGCCTGGGACTAGCGGGAGTTGGAGAGACCCAGTACTTC	CASLGLAGVGETQYF
TRBJ1-4	16	-	TRBV5-4	-	TGTGCCAGCAGCTTGGGGGGCTACGCAACTAATGAAAAACTGTTTTTT	CASSLGGYATNEKLFF
TRBJ2-7	14	-	TRBV4-3	-	TGCGCCAACAGCCTCCGGACCGACTTAAGCGAGCAGTACTTC	CANSLRTDLSEQYF
TRBJ1-1	16	-	TRBV15	-	TGTGCCACCAGCAGAGTAACGGGACACTTGAACACTGAAGCTTTCTTT	CATSRVTGHLNTEAFF
TRBJ2-5	17	-	TRBV7-9	many	TGTGCCAGCAGCTTAGAGGTTCAGGGTGTGTTTGGCGAGACCCAGTACTTC	CASSLEVQGVFGETQYF
TRBJ2-7	15	TRBD2	TRBV12-3/TRBV12-4	few	TGTGCCAGCAGTCTGGCCGGGACTACACAGAACGAGCAGTACTTC	CASSLAGTTQNEQYF
TRBJ1-2	13	-	TRBV7-2	-	TGTGCCAGCAAGGGAAGGGAAGACTATGGCTACACCTTC	CASKGREDYGYTF
TRBJ2-6	14	-	TRBV5-5	-	TGTGCCAGCAGATTAAGCTCTGGGGCCAACGTCCTGACTTTC	CASRLSSGANVLTF
TRBJ1-4	14	TRBD1	TRBV7-2	many	TGTGCCAGCAGCGGGGACAGCGGTAATGAAAAACTGTTTTTT	CASSGDSGNEKLFF
TRBJ1-1	12	-	TRBV7-9	many	TGTGCCAGCAGCCTACACAGGGACGATGCTTTCTTT	CASSLHRDDAFF
TRBJ2-5	13	-	TRBV29-1	-	TGCAGCGTTGAGGAAGTTTACCAAGAGACCCAGTACTTC	CSVEEVYQETQYF
TRBJ1-2	15	-	TRBV12-3/TRBV12-4	many	TGTGCCAGCACCTCACTGGGGACGGGAGGCTATGGCTACACCTTC	CASTSLGTGGYGYTF
TRBJ1-5	15	TRBD1	TRBV5-6	-	TGTGCCAGCAGAAACCGGGACAGGGAGAATCAGCCCCAGCATTTT	CASRNRDRENQPQHF
TRBJ2-7	12	-	TRBV27	-	TGTGCCAGCAGTTCATTTACCTACGAGCAGTACTTC	CASSSFTYEQYF
TRBJ2-5	13	-	TRBV12-3/TRBV12-4	-	TGTGCCAGTACCCGGGGCGGGATCGGGACCCAGTACTTC	CASTRGGIGTQYF
TRBJ2-4	11	-	TRBV7-2	-	TGTGCCAGCAGCTACGGCAACATTCAGTACTTC	CASSYGNIQYF
TRBJ1-1	12	-	TRBV24-1	many	TGTGCCACCAGTGATCAGGGCAATGAAGCTTTCTTT	CATSDQGNEAFF